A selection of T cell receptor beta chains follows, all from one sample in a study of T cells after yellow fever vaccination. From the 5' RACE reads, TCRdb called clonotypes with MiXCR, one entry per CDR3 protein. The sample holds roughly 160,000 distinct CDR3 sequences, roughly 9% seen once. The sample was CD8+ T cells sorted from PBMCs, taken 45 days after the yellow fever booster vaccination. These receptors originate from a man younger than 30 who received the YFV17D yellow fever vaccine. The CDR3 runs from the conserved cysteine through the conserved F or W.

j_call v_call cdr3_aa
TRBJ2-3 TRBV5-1 CASSLAGSGGADTQYF
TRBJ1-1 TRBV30 CAWSEGPEAFF
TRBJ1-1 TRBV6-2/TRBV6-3 CASSYSPGETEAFF
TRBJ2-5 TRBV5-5 CASSLPKWEGRDQETQYF
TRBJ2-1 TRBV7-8 CASSIGAQANNEQFF
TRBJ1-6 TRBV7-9 CASSALTGYNSPLHF
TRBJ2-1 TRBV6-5 CASSYTYRGSNEQFF
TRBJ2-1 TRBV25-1 CASSGQGWGNEQFF
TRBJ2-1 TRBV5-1 CATRMGGGSNEQFF
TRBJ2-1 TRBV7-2 CASSPGASGGDEQFF
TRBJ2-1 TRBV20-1 CSARDPGAAVQNEQFF
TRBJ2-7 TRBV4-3 CASSQVPGRYEQYF
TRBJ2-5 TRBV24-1 CATSDFKQGGETQYF
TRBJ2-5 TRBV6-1 CASSEGLEGPQETQYF
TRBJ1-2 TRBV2 CASNRARDYGYTF
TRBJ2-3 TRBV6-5 CASSYSGPTGGKYF
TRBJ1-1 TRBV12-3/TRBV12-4 CASRLHIGGTEAFF
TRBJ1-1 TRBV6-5 CASSGGQKEIF
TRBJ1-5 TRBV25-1 CASSESPPTPPGSNQPQHF
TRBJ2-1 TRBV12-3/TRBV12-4 CASRTTSGGNEQFF
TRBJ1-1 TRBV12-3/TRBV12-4 CASSLDRASRNTEAFF
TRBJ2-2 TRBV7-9 CASSSPTANTGELFF
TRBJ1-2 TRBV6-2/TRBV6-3 CASSYDTPYGYTF
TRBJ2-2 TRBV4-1 CACSQEEDGELFF
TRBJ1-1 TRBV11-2 CASSPQGWATEAFF
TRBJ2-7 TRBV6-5 CASSSDPVNEQYF
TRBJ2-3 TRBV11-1 CASSPAGGTDTQYF
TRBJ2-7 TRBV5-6 CASSLGGTGVEQYF
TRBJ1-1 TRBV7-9 CASSLPGRSAEAFF
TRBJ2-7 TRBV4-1 CASSQDQGPSYEQYF
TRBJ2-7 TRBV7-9 CASSSPEGYEQYF
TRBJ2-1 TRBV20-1 CSARTGGAGGEQFF
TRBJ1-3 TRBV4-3 CASSQDRTGFSGNTIYF
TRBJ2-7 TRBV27 CASSLSENYEQYF
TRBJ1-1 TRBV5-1 CASSLEPTGLDTEAFF